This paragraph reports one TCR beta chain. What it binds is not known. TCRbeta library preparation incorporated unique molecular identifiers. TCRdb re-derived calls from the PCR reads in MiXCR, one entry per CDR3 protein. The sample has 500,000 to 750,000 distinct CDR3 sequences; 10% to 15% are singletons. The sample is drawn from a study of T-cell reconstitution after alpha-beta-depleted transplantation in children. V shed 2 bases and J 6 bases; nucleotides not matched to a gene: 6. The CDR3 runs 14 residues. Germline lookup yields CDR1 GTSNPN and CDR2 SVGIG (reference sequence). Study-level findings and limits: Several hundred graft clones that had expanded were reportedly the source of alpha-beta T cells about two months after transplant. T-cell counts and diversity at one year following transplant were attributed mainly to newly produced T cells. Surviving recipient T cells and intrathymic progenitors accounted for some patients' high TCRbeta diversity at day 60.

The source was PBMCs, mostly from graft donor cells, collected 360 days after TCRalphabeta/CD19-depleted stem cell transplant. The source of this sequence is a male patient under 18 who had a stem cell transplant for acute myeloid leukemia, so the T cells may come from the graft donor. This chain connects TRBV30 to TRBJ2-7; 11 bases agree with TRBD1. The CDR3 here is CAWSWGQGVPEQYF. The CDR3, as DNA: TGTGCCTGGAGTTGGGGACAGGGGGTTCCCGAGCAGTACTTC.